This TCR beta chain is from a study of shared clonotypes between healthy human individuals. Study-level points and caveats: An expected dependence of interdonor clonotype sharing on sequencing depth was noted.

Concerning this clone: The antigen is undetermined.

Sequencing was performed with immunoSEQ multiplex PCR; in TCRdb, only in-frame clones are kept and a portion is missing. Among fewer than 1 million clones listed, 96% were seen once. Germline CDR1 reads MNHEY; CDR2 reads SMNVEV (reference sequence). The CDR3 loop spans 14 amino acids. V gave up 5 bases and J gave up 1 base, with 11 bases separating them. CD8 cells classed as naive were CD45RO-negative and positively selected for CCR7, excluding terminally differentiated effector memory CD45RA+ cells. The J gene is TRBJ2-5, the V gene TRBV27; D call uncertain. This TCR derives from a man aged 25 to 40 in good health. The sample taken for sequencing was naive CD8+ T cells sorted from blood. CDR3 nucleotide sequence: TGTGCCAGCAGTCAGAGTGACCGCCAAGAGACCCAGTACTTC. Translated, it gives CASSQSDRQETQYF.